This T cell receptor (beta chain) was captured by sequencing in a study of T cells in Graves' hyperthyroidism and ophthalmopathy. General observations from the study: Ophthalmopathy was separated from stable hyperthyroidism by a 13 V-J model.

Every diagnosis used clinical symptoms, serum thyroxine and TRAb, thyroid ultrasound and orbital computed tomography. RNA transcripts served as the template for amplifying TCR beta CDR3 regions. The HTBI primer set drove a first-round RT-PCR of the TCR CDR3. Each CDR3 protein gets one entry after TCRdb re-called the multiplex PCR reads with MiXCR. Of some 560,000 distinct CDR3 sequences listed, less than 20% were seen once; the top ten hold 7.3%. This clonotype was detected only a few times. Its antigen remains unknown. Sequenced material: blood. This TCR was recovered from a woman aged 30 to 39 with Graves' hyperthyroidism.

The CDR3 loop is CASSIRTGSYEQYF. CDR3 DNA sequence: TGTGCCAGTAGTATACGGACAGGCTCCTACGAGCAGTACTTC. This sequence joins TRBV19 and TRBJ2-7; 7 positions match TRBD1. Germline CDR1 and CDR2: LNHDA and SQIVND (reference sequence). The CDR3 sequence is 14 residues long. V shed 2 bases and J 0 bases; nucleotides not matched to a gene: 1.